These 24 T cell receptor beta chains came from one sample sequenced in a study of cytotoxic CD8 clonotypes in ibrutinib-treated CLL. Sequenced by immunoSEQ multiplex PCR; TCRdb stores in-frame clones only, minus some. The table records fewer than 4,500 clones, approximately 80% of them present only once. The sequenced sample was PBMCs, obtained before ibrutinib treatment. The receptors derive from a human donor with chronic lymphocytic leukemia.

V is TRBV28 and J is TRBJ2-2, with 9 bases identical to TRBD1. Unmatched junction bases numbered 1, after V lost 0 bases and J lost 5 bases. The CDR3 is 15 residues long. CDR1 is MDHEN, CDR2 SYDVKM, per germline. CDR3 nucleotide sequence: TGTGCCAGCAGTTTATGGGGGACAGGGACCGGGGAGCTGTTTTTT. It codes for CASSLWGTGTGELFF.

The rearrangement joins TRBV5-6 to TRBJ2-7; 11 bases align to TRBD2. J was trimmed by 2 bases and V by 0 bases; bases with no gene match: 7. Germline V CDR1 and CDR2: SGHDT, YYEEEE. This CDR3 region has 17 residues. The CDR3 reads CASSLGLAGFGTYEQYF. For the CDR3, the DNA is TGTGCCAGCAGCTTGGGACTAGCGGGGTTTGGAACCTACGAGCAGTACTTC.

This sequence joins TRBV6-1 and TRBJ2-3, with 10 bases identical to TRBD2. Unmatched junction bases numbered 13, after V lost 4 bases and J lost 3 bases. CDR1 is MNHNS and CDR2 is SASEGT in the germline V gene. This CDR3 is built from 18 residues. For the CDR3, the DNA is TGTGCCAGCAGTGGCGGAGCGGGAGGGCCCTTTTTGACAGATACGCAGTATTTT. It specifies CASSGGAGGPFLTDTQYF.

To note about this clone: Compared with germline, one end of the junction differs, possibly owing to a read error. The chain combines TRBV7-7 with TRBJ2-2; no clear D gene. CDR3 length: 13 amino acids. Germline V gives CDR1 SSHAT, CDR2 FNYEAQ (reference sequence). The CDR3, as DNA: TGTGCTAGCAGCTTGCGGAACACCGGGGAGCTGTTTTTT. Protein product: CASSLRNTGELFF.

The chain uses TRBV28 and TRBJ1-1; D is perhaps TRBD1 (6 bases). V was cut by 6 bases and J by 5 bases, with 16 bases left in between. Germline CDR1 MDHEN, CDR2 SYDVKM. The CDR3 sequence is 14 residues long. CDR3 nucleotide sequence: TGTGCCAGCAGCGAAACAGGGCTGAGGACTGAAGCTTTCTTT. This gives the protein CASSETGLRTEAFF.

This CDR3 reads CASSPSPGADTQYF. The CDR3 bases are TGTGCCAGCTCACCATCTCCAGGGGCAGATACGCAGTATTTT. This chain links TRBV18 with TRBJ2-3; D possibly corresponds to TRBD1 (6 bases). This CDR3 spans 14 amino acids. Per the germline V gene, CDR1 is KGHSH and CDR2 is LQKENI. Trimming stripped 2 bases from V and 4 bases from J, with 10 bases between.

The chain is built from TRBV28 and TRBJ1-1; D perhaps matches TRBD1 (5 bases). V lost 8 bases, J lost 3 bases, and 22 bases lay in between. Germline V gives CDR1 MDHEN, CDR2 SYDVKM. The CDR3 sequence is 16 residues long. The CDR3 region has the DNA TGTGCCAGCCCCGGGAGGGACTCCCGAGGGTACACTGAAGCTTTCTTT. This translates into CASPGRDSRGYTEAFF.

The chain employs TRBV6-5 and TRBJ2-7, with 10 bases identical to TRBD1. The CDR3 consists of 15 residues. Germline V gene lookup returns CDR1 MNHEY and CDR2 SVGAGI. The ends lost 5 bases at V and 6 bases at J; junction bases unmatched: 10. The CDR3 region is CASSTYRTGGGEQYF. The CDR3 bases are TGTGCCAGCAGTACCTATCGGACAGGGGGTGGCGAGCAGTACTTC.

This chain joins TRBV6-5 and TRBJ2-1; 14 bases agree with TRBD2. V gave up 4 bases and J gave up 9 bases; unmatched junction bases: 8. The CDR3 extends over 16 amino acids. CDR1 and CDR2 (germline): MNHEY, SVGAGI. The CDR3 loop is CASSFATSGRASEQFF. Here the CDR3 DNA reads TGTGCCAGCAGTTTTGCGACTAGCGGGAGGGCCAGTGAGCAGTTCTTC.

The genes are TRBV6-6 and TRBJ2-4; D may be TRBD2 (6 bases). V was clipped by 2 bases and J by 9 bases, with 14 bases between them. There are 14 residues in the CDR3. CDR1 is MNHNY, CDR2 SVGAGI, per germline (reference sequence). CDR3 region: CASSYVGPGGIQYF. CDR3 in DNA: TGTGCCAGCAGTTACGTGGGCCCCGGGGGCATTCAGTACTTC.

The genes are TRBV7-8 and TRBJ2-7; no clear D gene. V lost 5 bases and J 3 bases, leaving 14 bases between the germline ends. The CDR3 contains 14 residues. The V gene's germline CDR1 is SGHVS and CDR2 FQNEAQ. The CDR3: CASSPRLEIYEQYF. CDR3 coding DNA: TGTGCCAGCAGCCCACGCCTAGAAATCTACGAGCAGTACTTC.

The chain is built from TRBV27 and TRBJ2-2; 12 positions match TRBD2. CDR3 size: 19 residues. The germline gives CDR1 MNHEY, CDR2 SMNVEV (reference sequence). V lost 3 bases and J lost 4; bases outside the gene matches: 12. The CDR3 nucleotides read TGTGCCAGCAGTTTTCCGACTAGCGGGAGTCTCCCGAGCACCGGGGAGCTGTTTTTT. This codes for CASSFPTSGSLPSTGELFF.

The chain is built from TRBV18 and TRBJ2-5; D uncertain. The V end lost 0 bases, the J end lost 5 bases, and 10 bases lay between the germline ends. The CDR3 has 14 amino acids. The germline gives CDR1 KGHSH, CDR2 LQKENI. CDR3 coding DNA: TGTGCCAGCTCACCACCTCCGGGTGGCGAGACCCAGTACTTC. This codes for CASSPPPGGETQYF.

V is TRBV7-9 and J is TRBJ2-7, with a tentative D call TRBD1 (6 bases). V was shortened by 1 base and J by 4 bases, with 14 bases between the two germline ends. Germline CDR1 SEHNR, CDR2 FQNEAQ (reference sequence). The CDR3 extends over 15 amino acids. The CDR3, as DNA: TGTGCCAGCAGCTTAGACCGAGGGACATTTTACGAGCAGTACTTC. This gives the protein CASSLDRGTFYEQYF.

The CDR3 protein is CASSPRASSYNEQFF. CDR3 coding DNA: TGTGCCAGCAGCCCCCGCGCCAGCTCCTACAATGAGCAGTTCTTC. The chain joins TRBV7-9 to TRBJ2-1; D remains ambiguous. In germline, CDR1 is SEHNR, CDR2 FQNEAQ (reference sequence). The CDR3 is made up of 15 amino acids. Trimming shortened V by 5 bases and J by 0 bases, and 11 bases separated the two germline ends.

This clone was counted between two and nine times. This chain uses TRBV6-1 with TRBJ1-5, with D maybe TRBD1 (6 bases). Germline values: CDR1 MNHNS, CDR2 SASEGT. The CDR3 has 13 residues. V lost 5 bases to trimming and J lost 4 bases, with 9 bases between them. The CDR3 sequence: CASSIQGNQPQHF. CDR3 bases: TGTGCCAGCAGTATACAGGGAAATCAGCCCCAGCATTTT.

V gene TRBV25-1 combines with J gene TRBJ2-1; TRBD2 agrees at 9 bases. Trimming removed 2 bases from V and 4 bases from J; junction bases left unmatched: 12. CDR1 is MGHDK, CDR2 SYGVNS, per germline. The CDR3 sequence is 18 residues long. The CDR3 DNA reads TGTGCCAGCAGTGAAGGATGGGCTAGCGGGAAGTATTACAATGAGCAGTTCTTC. It encodes CASSEGWASGKYYNEQFF. Full variable domain (missing parts from reference TRBV25-1 and TRBJ2-1): EADIYQTPRYLVIGTGKKITLECSQTMGHDKMYWYQQDPGMELHLIHYSYGVNSTEKGDLSSESTVSRIRTEHFPLTLESARPSHTSQYLCASSEGWASGKYYNEQFFGPGTRLTVL.

The rearrangement joins TRBV5-1 to TRBJ1-2; D is unresolved. This CDR3 contains 15 residues. Germline loops: CDR1 SGHRS, CDR2 YFSETQ. V was pared by 4 bases and J by 7 bases, with 20 bases between. DNA for the CDR3: TGCGCCAGCAGCCCCTTGGCAGGTTGGGCTGGTGGCTACACCTTC. It translates to CASSPLAGWAGGYTF.

The chain carries TRBV12-5 and TRBJ2-1, with 9 bases that match TRBD2. V trimming: 4 bases; J trimming: 4 bases; junction bases outside the gene matches: 11. CDR1 and CDR2 (germline): LGHNT, FRNRAP. The CDR3 covers 17 residues. The CDR3 region is CASGSTMTSGIYNEQFF. The CDR3 DNA is TGTGCTAGTGGTTCGACCATGACTAGCGGAATTTACAATGAGCAGTTCTTC.

The rearrangement joins TRBV5-6 to TRBJ1-3; D might be TRBD1 (5 bases). Trimming left V 4 bases short and J 5 bases short, with 10 bases between. Germline lookup yields CDR1 SGHDT and CDR2 YYEEEE. This CDR3 comprises 13 residues. CDR3 nucleotides: TGTGCCAGCAGCCGCCGGGGACGAAACACCATATATTTT. Encoded protein: CASSRRGRNTIYF.

The CDR3: CASSFATNTEAFF. The DNA for the CDR3 is TGTGCCAGCAGCTTTGCAACGAACACTGAAGCTTTCTTT. This chain links TRBV11-3 with TRBJ1-1; D is uncertain. This CDR3 contains 13 residues. Trimming shortened V by 3 bases and J by 1 base, and 6 bases separated the two germline ends. Germline loops: CDR1 SGHNT, CDR2 YENEEA.

The rearrangement links TRBV7-8 to TRBJ2-5; TRBD2 agrees at 7 bases. This CDR3 spans 12 amino acids. J gave up 6 bases and V 7 bases, and 5 bases lay outside the gene matches. Germline CDR1 SGHVS, CDR2 FQNEAQ. The CDR3 loop is CASTESGKTQYF. CDR3 DNA: TGTGCCAGCACGGAGAGCGGGAAGACCCAGTACTTC.

CDR3 coding DNA: TGTGCCAGCAGCCACGCCCAGCACGGTGAGCAGTTCTTC. Translated: CASSHAQHGEQFF. This sequence joins TRBV7-9 and TRBJ2-1, with D unclear. The V gene's germline CDR1 is SEHNR and CDR2 FQNEAQ (reference sequence). The CDR3 spans 13 residues. The germline V and J ends were trimmed by 5 bases and 9 bases, with 14 bases remaining between them. The complete variable domain, with remaining parts taken from reference TRBV7-9 and TRBJ2-1, reads DTGVSQNPRHKITKRGQNVTFRCDPISEHNRLYWYRQTLGQGPEFLTYFQNEAQLEKSRLLSDRFSAERPKGSFSTLEIQRTEQGDSAMYLCASSHAQHGEQFFGPGTRLTVL.

This clone has just one count. The V and J genes are TRBV7-2 and TRBJ1-1; D remains ambiguous. Trimming took 5 bases from V and 5 from J, leaving 12 bases between them. The V gene's germline CDR1 is SGHTA and CDR2 FQGNSA. This CDR3 has 13 amino acids. CDR3 nucleotides: TGTGCCAGCAGCCCGAGCTTTGGGACTGAAGCTTTCTTT. As protein: CASSPSFGTEAFF.